This T cell receptor beta chain was documented in a study of cytomegalovirus exposure and HLA in healthy donors. Study-level results: Researchers had no immune exposure information except CMV serostatus available. Specific recognition of CMV antigens was confirmed in vitro for three chains (all CMV-associated). It was 164 TCR beta chains that were listed as cytomegalovirus-associated. Excluded: some indistinguishable V segments such as TRBV6-2 and TRBV6-3.

PCR used 60 Vbeta primers and 13 Jbeta primers. The protocol was immunoSEQ multiplex PCR, while the TCRdb copy is restricted to in-frame clones and leaves out a portion. The data hold 65,000 to 90,000 clones, with about 69% observed a single time. As concerns this clone: Its antigen is unidentified.

Germline-derived CDR1 and CDR2 are LGHNA and YSLEER. The length of the CDR3 is 15 residues. The clonotype comes from a woman aged 40 to 50 in good health and CMV-seropositive. Sequenced sample: PBMCs. This chain uses TRBV4-3 with TRBJ2-5, with 10 nucleotides matching TRBD1. TRBJ2-7 matches the DNA end more closely, so the J call is doubtful. The chain's CDR3 is CASSQAGQGFSEQYF. CDR3 coding DNA: TGCGCCAGCAGCCAAGCGGGACAGGGGTTCTCCGAGCAGTACTTC.